What follows are 29 T cell receptor beta chains derived from one specimen sequenced in a study of Graves' ophthalmopathy and Graves' hyperthyroidism. The authors amplified TCR beta CDR3 regions from RNA transcripts. HTBI primers primed a first-round RT-PCR, and a second-round multiplex PCR followed. TCRdb re-called the multiplex PCR reads with MiXCR, one entry per CDR3 protein. Among 360,000 or so distinct CDR3 sequences listed, 15% to 20% were seen once. The sample consisted of peripheral blood. Every receptor here comes from a woman younger than 35 with Graves' ophthalmopathy.

This clonotype was seen repeatedly, ten times or more. The CDR3 DNA follows: TGTGCCAGCAGTTTAACCGCTGGGACTCAAGAGACCCAGTACTTC. Encoded protein: CASSLTAGTQETQYF. The chain carries TRBV28 and TRBJ2-5; tentative D call: TRBD2 (6 bases). Trimming removed 2 bases from V and 2 bases from J, with 12 bases in between. The germline V gene has CDR1 MDHEN and CDR2 SYDVKM. CDR3 length: 15 amino acids.

V gene TRBV28 combines with J gene TRBJ2-4; 7 bases align to TRBD2. Germline CDR1 and CDR2: MDHEN and SYDVKM. The V segment lost 7 bases and the J segment 0 bases; nucleotides outside the gene matches: 6. CDR3 length: 15 residues. The CDR3 nucleotides read TGTGCCAGCAATGGGGGGGGTGTAGCCAAAAACATTCAGTACTTC. Translation: CASNGGGVAKNIQYF.

This clonotype was seen ten or more times. The chain combines TRBV30 with TRBJ2-5; 8 nucleotides align to TRBD1. Germline V lookup: CDR1 GTSNPN, CDR2 SVGIG (reference sequence). Unmatched junction bases numbered 9, after V lost 1 base and J lost 5 bases. The CDR3 spans 15 residues. The CDR3 nucleotides read TGTGCCTGGAGTGAAACAGGGGGAAAGCTCGAGACCCAGTACTTC. Amino acid sequence: CAWSETGGKLETQYF. The whole variable domain, filled in from reference TRBV30 and TRBJ2-5, reads SQTIHQWPATLVQPVGSPLSLECTVEGTSNPNLYWYRQAAGRGLQLLFYSVGIGQISSEVPQNLSASRPQDRQFILSSKKLLLSDSGFYLCAWSETGGKLETQYFGPGTRLLVL.

In its sample, this clonotype was seen many times. V and J are TRBV29-1 and TRBJ1-1; no definite D call. The CDR3 is made up of 12 amino acids. The germline V gene has CDR1 SQVTM and CDR2 ANQGSEA. Trimming removed 5 bases from V and 6 bases from J, with 13 bases in between. Here the CDR3 DNA reads TGCAGCGTTCAGAATGGAGGGTCTGAAGCTTTCTTT. This sequence encodes CSVQNGGSEAFF.

This clonotype has a count of ten or more. This chain links TRBV3-1 with TRBJ1-5; D unresolved. This CDR3 has 13 amino acids. V dropped 0 bases and J dropped 9 bases, with 9 bases sitting between them. CDR1 LGHDT and CDR2 YNNKEL come from the germline V gene (reference sequence). CDR3 in amino acids: CASSQEPGRPQHF. The DNA for the CDR3 is TGTGCCAGCAGCCAAGAGCCCGGGCGGCCCCAGCATTTT.

Ten or more counts support this clonotype. This chain uses TRBV12-3 or TRBV12-4 with TRBJ2-7; D is possibly TRBD1 (6 bases). This CDR3 comprises 14 residues. Trimming removed 1 base from V and 0 bases from J, with 7 bases in between. The CDR3 reads CASSLGTASYEQYF. Written as DNA, the CDR3 is TGTGCCAGCAGTTTAGGGACAGCCTCCTACGAGCAGTACTTC.

In this sample, this clonotype turned up a few times. This may come from a read error, since a much larger clone is one base off. The chain carries TRBV6-1 and TRBJ1-1; TRBD1 matches 9 bases. V dropped 3 bases and J dropped 3; count of bases not matched to a gene: 8. Germline lookup yields CDR1 MNHNS and CDR2 SASEGT. This CDR3 region has 16 residues. The CDR3 here is CASSEHIQGAHTEAFF. The CDR3 nucleotides read TGTGCCAGCAGTGAGCACATACAGGGGGCGCACACTGAAGCTTTCTTT.

This clonotype has ten or more counts. The chain couples TRBV2 to TRBJ2-7, with no clear D. CDR1 is SNHLY, CDR2 FYNNEI, per germline. The CDR3 spans 14 residues. V was clipped by 4 bases and J by 5 bases, with 15 bases between them. The CDR3 region has the DNA TGTGCCAGCAGTGCCATGGAAAACTTCAACGAGCAGTACTTC. Translated, it gives CASSAMENFNEQYF.

This clonotype was observed a single time. It may be a read error: a sequence one base away is much more abundant. The rearrangement uses TRBV6-5 and TRBJ2-5, with 13 positions matching TRBD2. CDR1 and CDR2 from the germline V gene are MNHEY and SVGAGI. This CDR3 comprises 15 residues. The CDR3 DNA follows: TGTGCCAGCAGTTACACTAGCGGGAGGGGAGAGGCCCAGTACTTC. Translating gives CASSYTSGRGEAQYF.

This clonotype occurred many times. The gene calls are TRBV6-2 or TRBV6-3 and TRBJ1-2; no reliable D call. V lost 6 bases and J lost 6, with 11 bases in between. The CDR3 spans 12 residues. Germline V gene sequence: CDR1 MNHEY, CDR2 SVGEGT. In DNA, the CDR3 is TGTGCCAGCAGCCAAACCTTAGATGGCTACACCTTC. It yields the protein CASSQTLDGYTF.

This clonotype was detected ten times or more. This sequence joins TRBV12-3 or TRBV12-4 and TRBJ2-7, with a weak D call TRBD2 (6 bases). The CDR3 totals 12 residues. V lost 7 bases and J lost 3, with 10 bases in between. The CDR3: CASTRGVYEQYF. CDR3 DNA: TGTGCCAGCACGCGCGGGGTCTACGAGCAGTACTTC.

Many counts were recorded for this clonotype. The gene calls are TRBV3-1 and TRBJ2-7; 9 bases are a match to TRBD1. In germline, CDR1 is LGHDT, CDR2 YNNKEL (reference sequence). V lost 1 base, J lost 2 bases, and 6 bases stayed unmatched. This CDR3 is built from 16 residues. The CDR3 nucleotides read TGTGCCAGCAGCCAAGCCGACAGGGGGTTAACCTACGAGCAGTACTTC. Residues: CASSQADRGLTYEQYF.

This rearrangement joins TRBV9 to TRBJ2-7, with 9 positions matching TRBD2. This CDR3 spans 16 amino acids. The V gene end was trimmed by 0 bases and the J gene end by 1 base; junction bases not matched to a gene: 5. CDR1 is SGDLS and CDR2 is YYNGEE in the germline V gene. The chain's CDR3 is CASSVDLAGRSYEQYF. The CDR3 bases are TGTGCCAGCAGCGTAGATCTAGCGGGAAGGTCCTACGAGCAGTACTTC.

The chain couples TRBV28 to TRBJ2-7, with D possibly TRBD2 on 6 matching bases. Trimming removed 6 bases at V and 2 bases at J, with 17 bases between. This CDR3 comprises 15 residues. The germline V gene has CDR1 MDHEN and CDR2 SYDVKM. CDR3 sequence (DNA): TGTGCCAGCAGGGGTGGGGGAGGAAGGACCTACGAGCAGTACTTC. Protein product: CASRGGGGRTYEQYF.

V gene TRBV28 combines with J gene TRBJ2-2; 9 bases align to TRBD2. V lost 5 bases to trimming and J lost 4 bases; unmatched junction nucleotides: 17. Germline CDR1 and CDR2: MDHEN and SYDVKM. The CDR3 covers 19 residues. The CDR3 is CASSDPGLAVKLSTGELFF. CDR3 bases: TGTGCCAGCAGTGACCCGGGACTAGCTGTGAAGCTTAGCACCGGGGAGCTGTTTTTT. Full variable domain (missing parts from reference TRBV28 and TRBJ2-2): DVKVTQSSRYLVKRTGEKVFLECVQDMDHENMFWYRQDPGLGLRLIYFSYDVKMKEKGDIPEGYSVSREKKERFSLILESASTNQTSMYLCASSDPGLAVKLSTGELFFGEGSRLTVL.

The V and J genes are TRBV7-2 and TRBJ1-5; D not resolved. V lost 5 bases and J 6 bases, leaving 11 bases between the germline ends. In germline, CDR1 is SGHTA, CDR2 FQGNSA. This CDR3 is built from 13 residues. CDR3 loop: CASSRQSRQPQHF. The CDR3 region has the DNA TGTGCCAGCAGCCGGCAGTCGCGTCAGCCCCAGCATTTT. The full variable domain, rest sourced from reference TRBV7-2 and TRBJ1-5, is GAGVSQSPSNKVTEKGKDVELRCDPISGHTALYWYRQSLGQGLEFLIYFQGNSAPDKSGLPSDRFSAERTGGSVSTLTIQRTQQEDSAVYLCASSRQSRQPQHFGDGTRLSIL.

This clonotype was detected only a few times. V is TRBV20-1 and J is TRBJ1-5; possibly TRBD1 for D (5 bases). Germline V lookup: CDR1 DFQATT, CDR2 SNEGSKA (reference sequence). CDR3 length equals 13 residues. The V and J ends lost 5 bases and 6 bases respectively, with 14 bases between them. The CDR3: CSAYPGGAQPQHF. DNA of the CDR3: TGCAGTGCTTACCCCGGAGGGGCTCAGCCCCAGCATTTT.

This clonotype was recorded at least ten times. The chain couples TRBV6-5 to TRBJ1-1; perhaps TRBD1 as D (5 bases). Germline V lookup: CDR1 MNHEY, CDR2 SVGAGI. V dropped 7 bases and J dropped 1 base, with 16 bases sitting between them. This CDR3 contains 15 residues. The CDR3 region is CASNPQDLGNTEAFF. CDR3 nucleotides: TGTGCCAGCAATCCACAGGACCTTGGGAACACTGAAGCTTTCTTT.

This clonotype was counted ten times or more. The chain is built from TRBV7-2 and TRBJ2-7; TRBD2 matches at 8 bases. CDR3 length equals 14 residues. CDR1 and CDR2 (germline): SGHTA, FQGNSA. Unmatched junction bases numbered 2, after V lost 1 base and J lost 3 bases. CDR3 region: CASSLVSGNYEQYF. The CDR3 DNA reads TGTGCCAGCAGCTTAGTTAGCGGGAACTACGAGCAGTACTTC.

This clonotype was detected many times. The rearrangement joins TRBV11-2 to TRBJ2-5; tentative D call: TRBD2 (5 bases). This CDR3 contains 14 residues. With 5 bases removed from V and 5 bases from J, the gap between germline ends came to 15 bases. The germline gives CDR1 SGHAT, CDR2 FQNNGV. CDR3 DNA: TGTGCCAGCAGCCCGATTCGGGGTAGGGAGACCCAGTACTTC. The encoded protein is CASSPIRGRETQYF. The complete variable domain, with remaining parts taken from reference TRBV11-2 and TRBJ2-5, reads EAGVAQSPRYKIIEKRQSVAFWCNPISGHATLYWYQQILGQGPKLLIQFQNNGVVDDSQLPKDRFSAERLKGVDSTLKIQPAKLEDSAVYLCASSPIRGRETQYFGPGTRLLVL.

The rearrangement links TRBV7-6 to TRBJ2-5; D gene ambiguous. This CDR3 region has 14 residues. The germline CDR1 and CDR2 sequences are SGHVS and FNYEAQ. V lost 2 bases to trimming and J lost 5 bases, with 12 bases between them. The CDR3 loop reads CASSLSPARETQYF. The CDR3, as DNA: TGTGCCAGCAGCTTAAGCCCCGCCCGGGAGACCCAGTACTTC.

This chain links TRBV30 with TRBJ2-7, with TRBD1 matching 7 bases. Germline V gene lookup returns CDR1 GTSNPN and CDR2 SVGIG (reference sequence). The trim removed 2 bases at V and 3 bases at J, leaving 7 bases unmatched. This CDR3 has 14 residues. In nucleotides, the CDR3 is TGTGCCTGGAGTACAGGGGTTGGAAGCTACGAGCAGTACTTC. Translated, it gives CAWSTGVGSYEQYF.

The chain carries TRBV29-1 and TRBJ2-2; D gene uncertain. V was pared by 7 bases and J by 8 bases, with 8 bases between. The CDR3 totals 10 residues. The germline CDR1 and CDR2 sequences are SQVTM and ANQGSEA. The CDR3 DNA reads TGCAGCGCCAAGATAGGGGAGCTGTTTTTT. This translates into CSAKIGELFF.

This clonotype showed up many times. The rearrangement links TRBV29-1 to TRBJ2-2; TRBD1 might be the D (5 bases). Between the trimmed V and J ends, which lost 3 bases and 4 bases, there was a span of 6 bases. CDR3 length: 12 residues. CDR1 and CDR2 (germline): SQVTM, ANQGSEA. In DNA form, the CDR3 reads TGCAGCGTTGACAGGGCCACCGGGGAGCTGTTTTTT. It is translated as CSVDRATGELFF.

This clonotype has ten or more counts. The chain links TRBV27 to TRBJ2-7; TRBD1 matches 8 bases. Germline loops: CDR1 MNHEY, CDR2 SMNVEV (reference sequence). This CDR3 has 15 amino acids. The V and J ends lost 6 bases and 3 bases, in that order; junction bases with no gene match: 10. CDR3 DNA: TGTGCCAGCAGGTCCCGCAGGGGGCTTAACTACGAGCAGTACTTC. Translating it yields CASRSRRGLNYEQYF.

This clonotype has at least ten counts. DNA for the CDR3: TGTGCCAGCAGAACAGGGAACACTGAAGCTTTCTTT. This codes for CASRTGNTEAFF. The chain links TRBV11-2 to TRBJ1-1, with a possible D match to TRBD1 (5 bases). In germline, CDR1 is SGHAT, CDR2 FQNNGV. V was clipped by 6 bases and J by 1 base, with 6 bases between them. The CDR3 has 12 residues.

This clonotype was picked up many times. The genes are TRBV24-1 and TRBJ1-1; D is unresolved. V lost 5 bases, J lost 3 bases, and 9 bases lay in between. The germline gives CDR1 KGHDR, CDR2 SFDVKD. The CDR3 is made up of 13 amino acids. The CDR3 reads CATSAQADTEAFF. The CDR3 DNA sequence: TGTGCCACCAGTGCCCAGGCGGACACTGAAGCTTTCTTT.

This clonotype was detected ten times or more. V gene TRBV15 combines with J gene TRBJ1-1; D is possibly TRBD1 (5 bases). The germline V and J ends were trimmed by 2 bases and 1 base, with 8 bases remaining between them. The length of the CDR3 is 14 residues. Germline lookup yields CDR1 LNHNV and CDR2 YYDKDF (reference sequence). The CDR3 DNA is TGTGCCACCAGCAGACCTGGGGGGAACACTGAAGCTTTCTTT. This sequence encodes CATSRPGGNTEAFF.

V and J are TRBV12-3 or TRBV12-4 and TRBJ2-7, with TRBD2 identical over 8 bases. V dropped 4 bases and J dropped 1; count of bases not matched to a gene: 6. The CDR3 is 15 amino acids. As DNA, the CDR3 is TGTGCCAGCAGTTCCCCTAGCGGGCGTTCCTACGAGCAGTACTTC. Protein product: CASSSPSGRSYEQYF.